A selection of T cell receptor beta chains follows, all from one sample in a study of cytomegalovirus exposure and HLA in healthy donors. The method was immunoSEQ multiplex PCR; TCRdb's version includes in-frame clones alone and lacks a portion of them. The data show 150,000 to 200,000 clones, around 84% seen once. Material for sequencing was PBMCs. The receptors come from a woman aged 40 to 49 in good health and CMV-seronegative. Both conserved end residues are part of each CDR3. The order of the fields is V gene, D gene, CDR3 length, clone size, J gene, CDR3 protein, CDR3 DNA. A D gene is named only where the DNA matches it firmly. Clone size is given for some rows only: seen once, a few or many times, or a class if the clone is expanded.

V gene: TRBV29-1; D gene: NA; CDR3 length: 13; clone size: NA; J gene: TRBJ2-2; CDR3 protein: CSVDAQNTGELFF; CDR3 DNA: TGCAGCGTTGATGCACAGAACACCGGGGAGCTGTTTTTT
V gene: TRBV21-1; D gene: NA; CDR3 length: 15; clone size: NA; J gene: TRBJ2-7; CDR3 protein: CASRNGPEPFYEQYF; CDR3 DNA: TGTGCCAGCAGAAATGGGCCAGAACCATTCTACGAGCAGTACTTC
V gene: TRBV6-1; D gene: TRBD1; CDR3 length: 16; clone size: NA; J gene: TRBJ1-3; CDR3 protein: CASSGPTGVGGNTIYF; CDR3 DNA: TGTGCCAGCAGTGGCCCGACAGGGGTGGGGGGAAACACCATATATTTT
V gene: TRBV28; D gene: TRBD2; CDR3 length: 15; clone size: few; J gene: TRBJ2-3; CDR3 protein: CASSPQRGRADTQYF; CDR3 DNA: TGTGCCAGCAGTCCCCAGCGGGGGCGAGCAGATACGCAGTATTTT
V gene: TRBV29-1; D gene: NA; CDR3 length: 13; clone size: NA; J gene: TRBJ2-3; CDR3 protein: CSVAGRVSDTQYF; CDR3 DNA: TGCAGCGTTGCGGGCAGGGTCTCAGATACGCAGTATTTT
V gene: TRBV7-8; D gene: TRBD2; CDR3 length: 19; clone size: NA; J gene: TRBJ2-5; CDR3 protein: CASSAAGLAGDWNRETQYF; CDR3 DNA: TGTGCCAGCAGCGCCGCGGGACTAGCGGGGGACTGGAATCGAGAGACCCAGTACTTC
V gene: TRBV6-6; D gene: NA; CDR3 length: 15; clone size: once; J gene: TRBJ2-2; CDR3 protein: CASSYQGRVTGELFF; CDR3 DNA: TGTGCCAGCAGTTACCAGGGTAGGGTCACCGGGGAGCTGTTTTTT
V gene: TRBV13; D gene: TRBD1; CDR3 length: 14; clone size: few; J gene: TRBJ1-1; CDR3 protein: CASSRGDRRSQAFF; CDR3 DNA: TGTGCCAGCAGTAGGGGGGACAGGAGGTCCCAAGCTTTCTTT
V gene: TRBV9; D gene: TRBD1; CDR3 length: 15; clone size: NA; J gene: TRBJ1-5; CDR3 protein: CASSSSDRGYQPQHF; CDR3 DNA: TGTGCCAGCAGCTCGTCCGACAGGGGCTATCAGCCCCAGCATTTT
V gene: TRBV7-9; D gene: TRBD1; CDR3 length: 19; clone size: few; J gene: TRBJ2-6; CDR3 protein: CASRHRGPLDGSGANVLTF; CDR3 DNA: TGTGCCAGCAGGCACAGGGGGCCGCTTGATGGCTCTGGGGCCAACGTCCTGACTTTC
V gene: TRBV6-1; D gene: NA; CDR3 length: 14; clone size: NA; J gene: TRBJ1-3; CDR3 protein: CASSKVGQFDTIYF; CDR3 DNA: TGTGCCAGCAGTAAAGTGGGCCAATTTGACACCATATATTTT
V gene: TRBV15; D gene: NA; CDR3 length: 15; clone size: NA; J gene: TRBJ1-5; CDR3 protein: CATSSSPGMPQPQHF; CDR3 DNA: TGTGCCACCAGCAGCAGTCCGGGGATGCCTCAGCCCCAGCATTTT
V gene: TRBV11-3; D gene: NA; CDR3 length: 13; clone size: NA; J gene: TRBJ2-3; CDR3 protein: CASSLGGRRIPVF; CDR3 DNA: TGTGCCAGCAGCTTAGGGGGCCGGCGAATCCCAGTATTT
V gene: TRBV2; D gene: TRBD2; CDR3 length: 14; clone size: NA; J gene: TRBJ2-3; CDR3 protein: CASSASGATDTQYF; CDR3 DNA: TGTGCCAGCAGTGCTAGCGGGGCCACAGATACGCAGTATTTT
V gene: TRBV19; D gene: TRBD1; CDR3 length: 16; clone size: NA; J gene: TRBJ1-5; CDR3 protein: CASSSAGQGGNQPQHF; CDR3 DNA: TGTGCCAGTAGTTCGGCCGGACAGGGAGGCAATCAGCCCCAGCATTTT
V gene: TRBV11-2; D gene: TRBD1; CDR3 length: 15; clone size: NA; J gene: TRBJ1-1; CDR3 protein: CASSSRSPQGSEAFF; CDR3 DNA: TGTGCCAGCAGCTCCCGCTCCCCACAGGGGAGTGAAGCTTTCTTT
V gene: TRBV6-1; D gene: NA; CDR3 length: 12; clone size: NA; J gene: TRBJ2-3; CDR3 protein: CASSGDADTQYF; CDR3 DNA: TGTGCCAGCTCGGGGGATGCAGATACGCAGTATTTT
V gene: TRBV2; D gene: NA; CDR3 length: 13; clone size: NA; J gene: TRBJ2-7; CDR3 protein: CASSEVQLRQQYF; CDR3 DNA: TGTGCCAGCAGTGAGGTACAGTTGAGACAGCAGTACTTC
V gene: TRBV28; D gene: NA; CDR3 length: 16; clone size: NA; J gene: TRBJ2-1; CDR3 protein: CASSSPEGGTYNEQFF; CDR3 DNA: TGTGCCAGCAGTTCGCCCGAGGGTGGAACCTACAATGAGCAGTTCTTC
V gene: TRBV19; D gene: TRBD1; CDR3 length: 16; clone size: NA; J gene: TRBJ1-4; CDR3 protein: CATATGGGGTNEKLFF; CDR3 DNA: TGTGCCACCGCGACAGGGGGCGGGGGGACTAATGAAAAACTGTTTTTT
V gene: TRBV6-4; D gene: NA; CDR3 length: 15; clone size: NA; J gene: TRBJ1-5; CDR3 protein: CASSDYFDSNQPQHF; CDR3 DNA: TGTGCCAGCAGTGATTACTTTGATAGCAATCAGCCCCAGCATTTT
V gene: TRBV5-1; D gene: NA; CDR3 length: 15; clone size: NA; J gene: TRBJ1-2; CDR3 protein: CASSLVAPGDYGYTF; CDR3 DNA: TGCGCCAGCAGCTTGGTTGCCCCGGGAGACTATGGCTACACCTTC
V gene: TRBV6-6; D gene: TRBD1; CDR3 length: 15; clone size: NA; J gene: TRBJ2-1; CDR3 protein: CASSSTGTGDNEQFF; CDR3 DNA: TGTGCCAGCAGTTCGACCGGGACAGGGGACAATGAGCAGTTCTTC
V gene: TRBV7-3; D gene: NA; CDR3 length: 14; clone size: NA; J gene: TRBJ2-5; CDR3 protein: CASSRAGGKETQYF; CDR3 DNA: TGTGCCAGCAGCCGCGCTGGGGGGAAGGAGACCCAGTACTTC
V gene: TRBV7-7; D gene: NA; CDR3 length: 17; clone size: once; J gene: TRBJ2-6; CDR3 protein: CASSLAVGPSGANVLTF; CDR3 DNA: TGTGCCAGCAGCTTAGCGGTGGGCCCCTCTGGGGCCAACGTCCTGACTTTC
V gene: TRBV11-3; D gene: NA; CDR3 length: 14; clone size: NA; J gene: TRBJ1-1; CDR3 protein: CASSLGAGNTEAFF; CDR3 DNA: TGTGCCAGCAGCTTAGGGGCAGGGAACACTGAAGCTTTCTTT
V gene: TRBV13; D gene: NA; CDR3 length: 15; clone size: NA; J gene: TRBJ2-2; CDR3 protein: CASSFGLVNTGELFF; CDR3 DNA: TGTGCCAGCAGCTTTGGACTGGTGAACACCGGGGAGCTGTTTTTT
V gene: TRBV6-1; D gene: NA; CDR3 length: 14; clone size: NA; J gene: TRBJ1-1; CDR3 protein: CASTEGPGRTEAFF; CDR3 DNA: TGTGCCAGCACCGAAGGGCCAGGGCGCACTGAAGCTTTCTTT
V gene: TRBV5-1; D gene: NA; CDR3 length: 14; clone size: NA; J gene: TRBJ2-7; CDR3 protein: CASSPANAGEEQYF; CDR3 DNA: TGCGCCAGCAGCCCGGCGAACGCCGGGGAGGAGCAGTACTTC
V gene: TRBV5-4; D gene: TRBD2; CDR3 length: 17; clone size: NA; J gene: TRBJ2-2; CDR3 protein: CASSSGGGGIGYGELFF; CDR3 DNA: TGTGCCAGCAGCTCCGGCGGGGGGGGGATTGGATACGGGGAGCTGTTTTTT
V gene: TRBV5-1; D gene: TRBD1; CDR3 length: 13; clone size: NA; J gene: TRBJ1-2; CDR3 protein: CASSLDRARGYTF; CDR3 DNA: TGCGCCAGCAGCCTGGACAGGGCTCGGGGCTACACCTTC
V gene: TRBV7-9; D gene: TRBD1; CDR3 length: 13; clone size: few; J gene: TRBJ1-2; CDR3 protein: CASSSGQGYGYTF; CDR3 DNA: TGTGCCAGCAGCTCAGGACAGGGGTATGGCTACACCTTC
V gene: TRBV5-4; D gene: NA; CDR3 length: 14; clone size: few; J gene: TRBJ1-1; CDR3 protein: CASRNTPTDTEAFF; CDR3 DNA: TGTGCCAGCAGGAATACCCCGACAGACACTGAAGCTTTCTTT
V gene: TRBV5-1; D gene: NA; CDR3 length: 15; clone size: NA; J gene: TRBJ2-1; CDR3 protein: CASSVQGSTYNEQFF; CDR3 DNA: TGCGCCAGCAGCGTGCAGGGGTCGACCTACAATGAGCAGTTCTTC
V gene: TRBV27; D gene: NA; CDR3 length: 13; clone size: once; J gene: TRBJ1-2; CDR3 protein: CASSSTALYGYTF; CDR3 DNA: TGTGCCAGCAGTTCCACAGCCCTCTATGGCTACACCTTC